Shown below are 8 T cell receptor beta chains from a single sample sequenced in a study of brain T cells in children with intractable seizures. Libraries were prepared by immunoSEQ multiplex PCR; TCRdb keeps only in-frame clonotypes and omits some of them. This table has around 80,000 clones, 91% appearing once. This sample comprised peripheral blood, obtained at surgery. The receptors were sampled from a girl aged 2 to 9 with Rasmussen encephalitis and intractable seizures.

This clone was recorded once. The chain joins TRBV9 to TRBJ2-5, with TRBD1 matching 11 bases. V dropped 4 bases and J dropped 5; count of bases not matched to a gene: 7. Per the germline V gene, CDR1 is SGDLS and CDR2 is YYNGEE. The CDR3 is 15 residues long. The CDR3 region is CASSYRDRGRETQYF. CDR3 nucleotides: TGTGCCAGCAGCTACCGGGACAGGGGGAGGGAGACCCAGTACTTC.

The chain links TRBV19 to TRBJ1-4; D unclear. The CDR3 loop spans 15 amino acids. The germline gives CDR1 LNHDA, CDR2 SQIVND (reference sequence). V was pared by 2 bases and J by 7 bases, with 14 bases between. CDR3: CASSITGVVGEKLFF. In DNA, the CDR3 is TGTGCCAGTAGTATAACGGGCGTGGTGGGTGAAAAACTGTTTTTT.

This chain connects TRBV28 to TRBJ2-7, with no clear D. Germline assignment: CDR1 MDHEN and CDR2 SYDVKM. Deletions cut 5 bases from V and 1 base from J, with 15 bases between. This CDR3 has 15 amino acids. CDR3: CASSEQIQLSYEQYF. The CDR3 nucleotides are TGTGCCAGCAGTGAGCAGATACAACTGTCCTACGAGCAGTACTTC.

The CDR3 region has the DNA TGTGCCAGCAGCGCCCGACAGGCAAACTACGAGCAGTACTTC. Encoded protein: CASSARQANYEQYF. The chain employs TRBV9 and TRBJ2-7; D is perhaps TRBD1 (6 bases). The CDR3 has 14 residues. Trimming pared 3 bases from V and 3 bases from J, leaving 13 bases between. Per the germline V gene, CDR1 is SGDLS and CDR2 is YYNGEE.

The V and J genes are TRBV9 and TRBJ1-2; TRBD1 matches 7 bases. J gave up 10 bases and V 2 bases, and 2 bases lay outside the gene matches. Germline CDR1 is SGDLS and CDR2 is YYNGEE. The CDR3 consists of 11 residues. CDR3 nucleotide sequence: TGTGCCAGCAGCGTCGGGACAGCCTACACCTTC. It codes for CASSVGTAYTF.

This chain connects TRBV19 to TRBJ1-1; D is unresolved. V lost 2 bases, J lost 3 bases, and 10 bases lay in between. The CDR3 covers 14 residues. The V gene's germline CDR1 is LNHDA and CDR2 SQIVND (reference sequence). The DNA for the CDR3 is TGTGCCAGTAGTATACGGGGAGGTGACACTGAAGCTTTCTTT. Translation: CASSIRGGDTEAFF.

In its sample, this clone was seen once. The rearrangement links TRBV11-3 to TRBJ2-7; 8 positions agree with TRBD1. Unmatched junction bases numbered 7, after V lost 6 bases and J lost 0 bases. CDR3 length: 15 residues. Germline V gene data show CDR1 as SGHNT and CDR2 as YENEEA. In DNA form, the CDR3 reads TGTGCCAGCAGTCACCGGACAGGGAGCTCCTACGAGCAGTACTTC. It encodes CASSHRTGSSYEQYF.

This chain uses TRBV29-1 with TRBJ1-5; D is ambiguous. CDR1 is SQVTM, CDR2 ANQGSEA, per germline. The length of the CDR3 is 14 residues. V was trimmed by 4 bases and J by 0 bases, leaving 10 bases between them. The CDR3 is CSVAWGVSNQPQHF. The CDR3 DNA reads as TGCAGCGTTGCGTGGGGTGTTAGCAATCAGCCCCAGCATTTT.